These 9 T cell receptor beta chains came from one sample sequenced in a study of post-analysis software for immune sequencing data. Their cognate antigens are unknown. Study-level points and caveats: Four or five TRBV segments were more frequent in patients than controls; TRBV5-6, TRBV5-1 and TRBV20-1 belonged to this group.

Unique molecular identifiers were present in the TCR beta cDNA libraries. TCRdb re-called the PCR reads through MiXCR, storing one row per CDR3 protein. Among 750,000 to 950,000 distinct CDR3 sequences, roughly 50% were seen once, and the ten largest hold over 4%. The specimen sequenced was blood. These receptors came from a girl aged 10-17 years with multiple sclerosis.

The CDR3 sequence: CASSLTGRGSKNTEAFF. In DNA form, the CDR3 reads TGTGCCAGCAGCTTAACGGGACGCGGGAGTAAGAACACTGAAGCTTTCTTT. The rearrangement uses TRBV7-3 and TRBJ1-1, with D possibly matching TRBD1 (5 bases). Germline V gene data show CDR1 as SGHTA and CDR2 as FQGTGA. V lost 0 bases and J lost 1, with 15 bases in between. The length of the CDR3 is 17 residues. Complete variable domain (other parts from reference TRBV7-3 and TRBJ1-1): GAGVSQTPSNKVTEKGKYVELRCDPISGHTALYWYRQSLGQGPEFLIYFQGTGAADDSGLPNDRFFAVRPEGSVSTLKIQRTERGDSAVYLCASSLTGRGSKNTEAFFGQGTRLTVV.

This clonotype occurred a few times. The chain links TRBV12-3 or TRBV12-4 to TRBJ2-1; D remains unclear. Trimming shortened V by 2 bases and J by 7 bases, and 12 bases separated the two germline ends. The CDR3 spans 14 residues. This chain's CDR3 is CASSLQDLDNEQFF. Here the CDR3 DNA reads TGTGCCAGCAGTTTACAGGACCTAGATAATGAGCAGTTCTTC.

The DNA of the CDR3 is TGTGCCAGCAGCCAGCCCCCATGGACAGGCCCTTCGAGTGACACAGATACGCAGTATTTT. Residues: CASSQPPWTGPSSDTDTQYF. This chain joins TRBV7-9 and TRBJ2-3; TRBD1 agrees at 7 bases. V trimming: 5 bases; J trimming: 2 bases; junction bases outside the gene matches: 22. The germline gives CDR1 SEHNR, CDR2 FQNEAQ (reference sequence). The CDR3 extends over 20 amino acids.

The chain carries TRBV10-3 and TRBJ2-5, with 7 bases identical to TRBD2. Trimming cost V 5 bases and J 11 bases; bases outside gene matches: 14. Per germline, CDR1 ENHRY and CDR2 SYGVKD. The CDR3 loop spans 14 amino acids. The CDR3 loop is CAISTGGGSNEQYF. The CDR3 DNA sequence: TGTGCCATCAGTACTGGCGGGGGTTCCAATGAGCAGTACTTC.

In this sample, this clonotype turned up a few times. This sequence joins TRBV9 and TRBJ2-7, with TRBD1 identical over 8 bases. With V trimmed by 0 bases and J by 3 bases, 8 bases remained unmatched. Germline V CDR1 and CDR2: SGDLS, YYNGEE. This CDR3 spans 16 amino acids. Written as DNA, the CDR3 is TGTGCCAGCAGCGTAGCTACAGGGGGACAGTACTACGAGCAGTACTTC. It specifies CASSVATGGQYYEQYF. The full variable domain, in which reference TRBV9 and TRBJ2-7 provide the parts outside the CDR3, is DSGVTQTPKHLITATGQRVTLRCSPRSGDLSVYWYQQSLDQGLQFLIQYYNGEERAKGNILERFSAQQFPDLHSELNLSSLELGDSALYFCASSVATGGQYYEQYFGPGTRLTVT.

This clonotype was found a few times. The gene calls are TRBV20-1 and TRBJ2-7; 10 nucleotides match TRBD1. Germline CDR1 DFQATT, CDR2 SNEGSKA (reference sequence). Germline trimming cut 1 base from V and 3 bases from J; bases unmatched to any gene: 9. This CDR3 contains 16 residues. CDR3 sequence (DNA): TGCAGTGCTAGAGCCCTCCTCCGGGACAGGGGCTACGAGCAGTACTTC. Translation gives CSARALLRDRGYEQYF.

The rearrangement joins TRBV20-1 to TRBJ1-4, with no clear D. The V and J ends lost 6 bases and 8 bases respectively, with 16 bases between them. This CDR3 contains 13 residues. CDR1 DFQATT and CDR2 SNEGSKA come from the germline V gene (reference sequence). The CDR3 is CSAAVGDTEKLFF. CDR3 DNA: TGCAGTGCCGCGGTGGGTGATACGGAAAAACTGTTTTTT.

A few counts support this clonotype. This rearrangement joins TRBV20-1 to TRBJ2-4; D is undetermined. The DNA end is more similar to TRBJ2-7, so the J call may be wrong. Germline V lookup: CDR1 DFQATT, CDR2 SNEGSKA (reference sequence). CDR3 length: 13 amino acids. CDR3 residues: CSASRVPRYEQYF. The CDR3 bases are TGCAGTGCTAGTAGGGTACCCCGCTACGAGCAGTACTTC.

The gene calls are TRBV12-3 or TRBV12-4 and TRBJ2-1; D not resolved. The CDR3 has 12 amino acids. The ends were cut back, 5 bases at V and 10 bases at J, with 12 bases in the middle. CDR3 protein: CASSTSAPEQFF. For the CDR3, the DNA is TGTGCCAGCAGTACCTCTGCCCCCGAGCAGTTCTTC.